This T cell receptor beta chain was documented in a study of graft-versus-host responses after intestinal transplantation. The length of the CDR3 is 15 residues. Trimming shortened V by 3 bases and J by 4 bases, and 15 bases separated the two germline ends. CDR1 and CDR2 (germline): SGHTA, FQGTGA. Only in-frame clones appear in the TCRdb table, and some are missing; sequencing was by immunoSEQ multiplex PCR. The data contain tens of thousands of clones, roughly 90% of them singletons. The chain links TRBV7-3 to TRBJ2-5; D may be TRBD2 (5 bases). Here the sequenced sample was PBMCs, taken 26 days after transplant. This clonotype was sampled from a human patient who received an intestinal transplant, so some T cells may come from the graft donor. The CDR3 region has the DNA TGTGCCAGCAGCTTTCGCGGGTTTGAGTCAGAGACCCAGTACTTC. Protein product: CASSFRGFESETQYF.